The TCR beta chain under discussion was sequenced for a study of cytomegalovirus exposure and HLA in healthy donors. Generated by immunoSEQ multiplex PCR, the TCRdb table keeps only in-frame clones and is missing some. The table has 220,000 or so clones, 70% to 90% seen once. Sequences were obtained from PBMCs. This TCR came from a young woman in good health and CMV-seronegative.

In DNA form, the CDR3 reads TGTGCCAGCAGCCCAACAGGGTCGAGTCAGCCCCAGCATTTT. Residues: CASSPTGSSQPQHF. The chain carries TRBV9 and TRBJ1-5, with a possible D match to TRBD1 (6 bases). Germline CDR1 is SGDLS and CDR2 is YYNGEE. This CDR3 spans 14 amino acids. Trimming pared 4 bases from V and 6 bases from J, leaving 14 bases between.